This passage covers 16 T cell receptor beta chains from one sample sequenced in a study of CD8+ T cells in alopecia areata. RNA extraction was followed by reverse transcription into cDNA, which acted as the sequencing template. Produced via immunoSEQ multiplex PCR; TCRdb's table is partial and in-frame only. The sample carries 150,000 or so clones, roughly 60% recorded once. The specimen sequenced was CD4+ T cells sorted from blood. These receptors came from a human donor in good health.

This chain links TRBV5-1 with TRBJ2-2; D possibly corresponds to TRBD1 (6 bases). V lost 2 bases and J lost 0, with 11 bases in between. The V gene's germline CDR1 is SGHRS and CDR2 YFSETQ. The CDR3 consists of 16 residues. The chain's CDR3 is CASSLVAGANTGELFF. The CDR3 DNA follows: TGCGCCAGCAGCTTAGTGGCAGGGGCGAACACCGGGGAGCTGTTTTTT.

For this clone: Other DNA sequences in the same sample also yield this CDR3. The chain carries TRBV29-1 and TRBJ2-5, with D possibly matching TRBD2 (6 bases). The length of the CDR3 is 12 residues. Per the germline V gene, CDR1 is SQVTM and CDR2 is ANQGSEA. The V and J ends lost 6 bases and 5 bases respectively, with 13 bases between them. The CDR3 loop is CSVGRRGETQYF. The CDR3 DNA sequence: TGCAGCGTAGGAAGACGGGGGGAGACCCAGTACTTC.

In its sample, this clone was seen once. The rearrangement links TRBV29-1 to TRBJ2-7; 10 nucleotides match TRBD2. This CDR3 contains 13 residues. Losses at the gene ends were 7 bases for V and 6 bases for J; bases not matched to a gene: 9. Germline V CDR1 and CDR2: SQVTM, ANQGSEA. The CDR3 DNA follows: TGCAGCGGGTGGGATAGCGGGAGGATCGAGCAGTACTTC. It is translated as CSGWDSGRIEQYF.

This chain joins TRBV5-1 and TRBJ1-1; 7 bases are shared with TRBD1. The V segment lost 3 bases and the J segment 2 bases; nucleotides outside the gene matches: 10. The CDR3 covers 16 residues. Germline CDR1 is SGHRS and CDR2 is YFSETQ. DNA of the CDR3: TGCGCCAGCAGCTGGCCGGAGACAGGGACAAACACTGAAGCTTTCTTT. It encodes CASSWPETGTNTEAFF.

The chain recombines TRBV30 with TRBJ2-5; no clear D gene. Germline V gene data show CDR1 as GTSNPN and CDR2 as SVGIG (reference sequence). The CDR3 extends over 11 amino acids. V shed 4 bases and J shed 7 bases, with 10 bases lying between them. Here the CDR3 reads CAWIRTGTQYF. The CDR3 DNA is TGTGCCTGGATACGAACCGGGACCCAGTACTTC. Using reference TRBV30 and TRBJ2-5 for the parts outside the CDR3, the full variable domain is SQTIHQWPATLVQPVGSPLSLECTVEGTSNPNLYWYRQAAGRGLQLLFYSVGIGQISSEVPQNLSASRPQDRQFILSSKKLLLSDSGFYLCAWIRTGTQYFGPGTRLLVL.

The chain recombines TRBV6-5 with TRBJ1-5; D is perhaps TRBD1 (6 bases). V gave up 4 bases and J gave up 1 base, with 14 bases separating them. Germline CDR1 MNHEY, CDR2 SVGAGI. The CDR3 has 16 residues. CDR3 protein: CASSSASGHSNQPQHF. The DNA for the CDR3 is TGTGCCAGCAGTTCTGCCTCGGGACACAGCAATCAGCCCCAGCATTTT.

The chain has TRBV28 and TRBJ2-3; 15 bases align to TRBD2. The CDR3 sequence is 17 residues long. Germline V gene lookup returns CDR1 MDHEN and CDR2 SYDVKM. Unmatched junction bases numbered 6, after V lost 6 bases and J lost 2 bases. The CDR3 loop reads CASSRGLAGGTTDTQYF. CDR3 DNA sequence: TGTGCCAGCAGCCGGGGACTAGCGGGAGGTACCACAGATACGCAGTATTTT.

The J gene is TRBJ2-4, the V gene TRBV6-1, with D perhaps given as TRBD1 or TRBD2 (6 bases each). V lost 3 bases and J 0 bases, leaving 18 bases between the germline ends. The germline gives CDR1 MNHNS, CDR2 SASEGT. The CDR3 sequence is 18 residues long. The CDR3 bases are TGTGCCAGCAGTGAGGGGGCGGGAAGAGTTCTAGCCAAAAACATTCAGTACTTC. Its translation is CASSEGAGRVLAKNIQYF.

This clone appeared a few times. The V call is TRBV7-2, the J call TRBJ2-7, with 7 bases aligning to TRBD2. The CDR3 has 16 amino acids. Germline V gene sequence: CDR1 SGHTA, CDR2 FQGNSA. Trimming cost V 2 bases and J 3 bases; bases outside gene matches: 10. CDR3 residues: CASSLKGRLANYEQYF. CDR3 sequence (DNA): TGTGCCAGCAGCTTAAAGGGGAGACTAGCCAACTACGAGCAGTACTTC.

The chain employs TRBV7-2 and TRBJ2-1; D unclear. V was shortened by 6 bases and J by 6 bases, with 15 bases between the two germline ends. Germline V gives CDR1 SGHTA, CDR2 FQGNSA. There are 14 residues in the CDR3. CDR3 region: CASSQPRRSNEQFF. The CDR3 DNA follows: TGTGCCAGCAGTCAACCACGACGCAGCAATGAGCAGTTCTTC.

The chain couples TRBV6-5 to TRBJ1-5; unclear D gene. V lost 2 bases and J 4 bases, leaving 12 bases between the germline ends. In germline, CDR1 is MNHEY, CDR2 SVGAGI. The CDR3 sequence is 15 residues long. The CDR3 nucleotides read TGTGCCAGCAGTTACGCCCCCGAGACGAATCAGCCCCAGCATTTT. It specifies CASSYAPETNQPQHF.

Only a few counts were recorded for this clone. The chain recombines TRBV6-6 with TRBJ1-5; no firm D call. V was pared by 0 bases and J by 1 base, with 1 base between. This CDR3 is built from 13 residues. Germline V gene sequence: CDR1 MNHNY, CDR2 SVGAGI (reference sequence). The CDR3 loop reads CASSYSSNQPQHF. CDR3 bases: TGTGCCAGCAGTTACTCGAGCAATCAGCCCCAGCATTTT.

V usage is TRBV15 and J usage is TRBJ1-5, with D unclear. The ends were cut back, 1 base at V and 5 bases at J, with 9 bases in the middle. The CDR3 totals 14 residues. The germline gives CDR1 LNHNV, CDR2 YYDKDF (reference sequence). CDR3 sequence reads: CATSRAGGYQPQHF. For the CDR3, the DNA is TGTGCCACCAGCAGAGCCGGAGGGTATCAGCCCCAGCATTTT.

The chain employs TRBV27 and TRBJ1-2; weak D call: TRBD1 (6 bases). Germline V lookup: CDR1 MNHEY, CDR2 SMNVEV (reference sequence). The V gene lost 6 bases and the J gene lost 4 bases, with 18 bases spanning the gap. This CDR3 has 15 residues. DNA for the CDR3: TGTGCCAGCAGCCGGACAGCTATACAGCGCTATGGCTACACCTTC. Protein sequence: CASSRTAIQRYGYTF.

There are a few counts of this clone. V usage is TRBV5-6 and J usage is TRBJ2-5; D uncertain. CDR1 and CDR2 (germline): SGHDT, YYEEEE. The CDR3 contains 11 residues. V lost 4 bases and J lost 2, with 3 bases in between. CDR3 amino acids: CASSVQETQYF. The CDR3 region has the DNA TGTGCCAGCAGCGTACAAGAGACCCAGTACTTC.

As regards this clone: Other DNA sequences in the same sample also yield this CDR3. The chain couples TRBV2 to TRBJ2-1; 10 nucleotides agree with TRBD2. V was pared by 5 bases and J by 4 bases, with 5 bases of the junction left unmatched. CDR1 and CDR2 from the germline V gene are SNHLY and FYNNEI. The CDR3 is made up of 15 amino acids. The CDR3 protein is CASSRLAGAYNEQFF. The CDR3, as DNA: TGTGCCAGCAGTCGTCTAGCGGGGGCTTACAATGAGCAGTTCTTC. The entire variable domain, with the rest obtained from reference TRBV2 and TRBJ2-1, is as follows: EPEVTQTPSHQVTQMGQEVILRCVPISNHLYFYWYRQILGQKVEFLVSFYNNEISEKSEIFDDQFSVERPDGSNFTLKIRSTKLEDSAMYFCASSRLAGAYNEQFFGPGTRLTVL.